The source of this T cell receptor beta chain is a study of CD8 T cells in ankylosing spondylitis. The CDR3 extends over 13 amino acids. Germline CDR1 is SQVTM and CDR2 is ANQGSEA. V lost 7 bases to trimming and J lost 2 bases, with 9 bases between them. TCRdb independently ran MiXCR on the 5' RACE reads; one entry per CDR3 protein. Counted here are more than 300,000 distinct CDR3 sequences, 11% occurring once; the ten biggest clones make up roughly 9.2%. The sample comprised blood, either unsorted or a sorted T cell fraction (not recorded which). The receptor was derived from a female donor with ankylosing spondylitis or in good health (not recorded which). The chain has TRBV29-1 and TRBJ2-6; D unresolved. The DNA of the CDR3 is TGCAGCGCGACAATAACTGGGGCCAACGTCCTGACTTTC. As protein: CSATITGANVLTF.